Listed here are 12 T cell receptor beta chains from one sample, sequenced in a study of blood T cell repertoires in COVID-19. The repertoire was sequenced with immunoSEQ multiplex PCR; TCRdb's copy has only in-frame clones and lacks some. The sample shows roughly 250,000 clones, more than 65% of them seen only once. Sequenced material: peripheral blood. The receptors were sampled from a person in their 70s with COVID-19, enrolled during active disease.

This chain uses TRBV19 with TRBJ1-3; 11 bases align to TRBD1. The CDR3 length is 17 residues. J was trimmed by 3 bases and V by 4 bases; bases with no gene match: 8. CDR1 and CDR2 (germline): LNHDA, SQIVND (reference sequence). The CDR3 here is CASSKELDRGLGNTIYF. CDR3 bases: TGTGCCAGTAGTAAAGAACTGGACAGGGGGCTTGGAAACACCATATATTTT.

This clone was seen once. This sequence joins TRBV28 and TRBJ2-1, with D unclear. Germline V gene sequence: CDR1 MDHEN, CDR2 SYDVKM. This CDR3 region has 14 residues. V was clipped by 6 bases and J by 4 bases, with 13 bases between them. Here the CDR3 DNA reads TGTGCCAGCAGCCCCTCTAGATCTTACAATGAGCAGTTCTTC. Its translation is CASSPSRSYNEQFF. The full variable domain, in which reference TRBV28 and TRBJ2-1 provide the parts outside the CDR3, is DVKVTQSSRYLVKRTGEKVFLECVQDMDHENMFWYRQDPGLGLRLIYFSYDVKMKEKGDIPEGYSVSREKKERFSLILESASTNQTSMYLCASSPSRSYNEQFFGPGTRLTVL.

The V call is TRBV27, the J call TRBJ2-7; 7 positions agree with TRBD2. Unmatched junction bases numbered 10, after V lost 7 bases and J lost 7 bases. The CDR3 covers 13 residues. Germline V CDR1 and CDR2: MNHEY, SMNVEV (reference sequence). The CDR3 spells CASKVGAGVEQYF. As DNA, the CDR3 is TGTGCCAGCAAGGTAGGGGCGGGAGTTGAGCAGTACTTC.

The genes are TRBV29-1 and TRBJ1-5; D is unclear. V was clipped by 4 bases and J by 4 bases, with 11 bases between them. From germline, CDR1 is SQVTM and CDR2 ANQGSEA. The CDR3 totals 13 residues. The DNA for the CDR3 is TGCAGCGTTGTTGAGGATAGGAATCAGCCCCAGCATTTT. This gives the protein CSVVEDRNQPQHF.

This chain joins TRBV4-3 and TRBJ2-2; 10 nucleotides match TRBD2. V was pared by 2 bases and J by 1 base, with 7 bases of the junction left unmatched. CDR1 LGHNA and CDR2 YSLEER come from the germline V gene. This CDR3 is built from 18 residues. CDR3: CASSQLVLAGENTGELFF. The CDR3 DNA is TGCGCCAGCAGCCAATTGGTTCTAGCGGGGGAGAACACCGGGGAGCTGTTTTTT.

The CDR3 DNA sequence: TGCAGCGTTGAAGTTGGCGGCGGAGGTGTTGGCTACACCTTC. Its translation: CSVEVGGGGVGYTF. The chain uses TRBV29-1 and TRBJ1-2; D is undetermined. The CDR3 covers 14 residues. CDR1 is SQVTM and CDR2 is ANQGSEA in the germline V gene. The V end was cut by 1 base, the J end by 7 bases, with 16 bases between.

The chain uses TRBV6-8 and TRBJ2-1; possible D gene TRBD1, 6 bases. The CDR3 has 17 amino acids. V was shortened by 6 bases and J by 7 bases, with 25 bases between the two germline ends. Germline CDR1 is MNHGY and CDR2 is SAAAGT. CDR3 in DNA: TGTGCCAGCAGCCATACAAAGGGGGTTAGGGTGAAAAATGAGCAGTTCTTC. This encodes CASSHTKGVRVKNEQFF.

The V and J genes are TRBV5-1 and TRBJ1-1, with TRBD1 matching 8 bases. The CDR3 length is 15 residues. Germline V gives CDR1 SGHRS, CDR2 YFSETQ. Unmatched junction bases numbered 12, after V lost 4 bases and J lost 7 bases. The CDR3 bases are TGCGCCAGCAGCAGGAGTGGACAGGGCGGTGGTGAAGCTTTCTTT. Amino acids: CASSRSGQGGGEAFF.

V and J are TRBV7-2 and TRBJ2-5; 7 bases align to TRBD1. The CDR3 sequence is 15 residues long. CDR1 is SGHTA, CDR2 FQGNSA, per germline. V shed 5 bases, J shed 4 bases, and the junction held 10 bases outside the gene matches. The CDR3 spells CASSPQTGSGETQYF. For the CDR3, the DNA is TGTGCCAGCAGCCCCCAGACAGGGAGTGGAGAGACCCAGTACTTC.

J is TRBJ1-6 and V is TRBV7-2; D uncertain. The CDR3 sequence is 14 residues long. The ends were cut back, 3 bases at V and 5 bases at J, with 8 bases in the middle. CDR1 and CDR2 from the germline V gene are SGHTA and FQGNSA. Here the CDR3 reads CASSFSSHNSPLHF. The CDR3 DNA follows: TGTGCCAGCAGCTTCTCTTCCCATAATTCACCCCTCCACTTT.

A few counts support this clone. This chain links TRBV7-3 with TRBJ2-1; 13 bases line up with TRBD2. The CDR3 has 15 residues. Trimming cost V 4 bases and J 7 bases; bases outside gene matches: 4. Per the germline V gene, CDR1 is SGHTA and CDR2 is FQGTGA. The DNA of the CDR3 is TGTGCCAGCAGCTCAACGGGACTAGCGGGAAATGAGCAGTTCTTC. It specifies CASSSTGLAGNEQFF.

This chain joins TRBV5-5 and TRBJ2-7, with 8 bases aligning to TRBD1. The germline CDR1 and CDR2 sequences are SGHKS and YYEKEE (reference sequence). Trimming removed 4 bases from V and 3 bases from J; junction bases left unmatched: 9. This CDR3 is built from 15 residues. Written as DNA, the CDR3 is TGTGCCAGCAGCGGTGGGACAGGCTTATTCTACGAGCAGTACTTC. Amino acids: CASSGGTGLFYEQYF.